A selection of T cell receptor beta chains follows, all from one sample in a study of memory CD4+ T cells and cytomegalovirus serostatus. Generated by immunoSEQ multiplex PCR, the TCRdb table keeps only in-frame clones and is missing some. The table records 40,000 to 45,000 clones, 76% of them present only once. The specimen was memory CD4+ T cells from blood. These receptors all stem from an adult in good health and CMV-seronegative. The CDR3 runs from the conserved cysteine through the conserved F or W. Fields, in order: V gene, J gene, clone size, D gene, CDR3 length, CDR3 protein, CDR3 DNA. The D gene is left open where the match is weak. Size values are once, few and many counts, or a class for expanded clones, and some rows have none.

TRBV5-1	TRBJ2-5	NA	NA	17	CASSDLRQEKDEETQYF	TGCGCCAGCAGCGACCTCAGGCAGGAAAAAGACGAAGAGACCCAGTACTTC
TRBV7-9	TRBJ1-1	NA	NA	13	CASSLSSDTEAFF	TGTGCCAGCAGCTTGAGTTCCGACACTGAAGCTTTCTTT
TRBV29-1	TRBJ1-5	NA	TRBD1	12	CSVGQGRQPQHF	TGCAGCGTGGGACAGGGTCGACAGCCCCAGCATTTT
TRBV2	TRBJ1-1	NA	NA	14	CASRISDGNTEAFF	TGTGCCAGCAGAATAAGCGACGGGAACACTGAAGCTTTCTTT
TRBV5-6	TRBJ1-3	NA	TRBD1	14	CASRQGAVGNTIYF	TGTGCCAGCAGACAGGGGGCGGTTGGAAACACCATATATTTT
TRBV9	TRBJ2-3	few	TRBD2	15	CASSVAGGPIDTQYF	TGTGCCAGCAGCGTAGCGGGGGGGCCGATAGATACGCAGTATTTT
TRBV4-2	TRBJ2-7	NA	NA	14	CASSQAQSSSEQYF	TGTGCCAGCAGCCAAGCACAGTCTTCGTCGGAGCAGTACTTC
TRBV25-1	TRBJ1-2	NA	NA	12	CASSSQNYGYTF	TGTGCCAGCAGTTCCCAGAACTATGGCTACACCTTC
TRBV4-2	TRBJ1-4	NA	NA	14	CASSQGGDNEKLFF	TGTGCCAGCAGCCAAGGGGGGGATAATGAAAAACTGTTTTTT
TRBV6-1	TRBJ1-2	NA	NA	13	CASSPETNYGYTF	TGTGCCAGCAGTCCAGAGACTAACTATGGCTACACCTTC
TRBV14	TRBJ2-7	NA	NA	13	CASSQGLWTEQYF	TGTGCCAGCAGCCAAGGTCTGTGGACCGAGCAGTACTTC
TRBV5-1	TRBJ1-1	few	NA	13	CASTDTYGTEAFF	TGCGCCAGCACAGACACCTACGGGACTGAAGCTTTCTTT
TRBV14	TRBJ2-7	NA	NA	14	CASSPPGIAYEQYF	TGTGCCAGCAGCCCCCCGGGTATCGCCTACGAGCAGTACTTC
TRBV5-1	TRBJ2-5	once	TRBD2	15	CASAISGGARETQYF	TGCGCCAGCGCCATTAGCGGGGGGGCCCGGGAGACCCAGTACTTC
TRBV4-2	TRBJ2-2	NA	NA	14	CASSQGSNTGELFF	TGTGCCAGCAGCCAAGGATCAAACACCGGGGAGCTGTTTTTT
TRBV27	TRBJ1-4	NA	TRBD1	17	CASSTHGTGATNEKLFF	TGTGCCAGCAGTACCCACGGGACAGGGGCAACTAATGAAAAACTGTTTTTT
TRBV7-2	TRBJ1-5	NA	TRBD1	14	CASSPRTGNQPQHF	TGTGCCAGCAGCCCCAGGACAGGGAATCAGCCCCAGCATTTT
TRBV7-2	TRBJ1-2	NA	NA	12	CASSLEGHGYTF	TGTGCCAGCAGCTTAGAGGGGCATGGCTACACCTTC
TRBV28	TRBJ2-2	NA	TRBD1	16	CASSLSRDRGTGELFF	TGTGCCAGCAGTTTATCCCGCGACAGGGGTACCGGGGAGCTGTTTTTT
TRBV28	TRBJ1-3	NA	TRBD1	14	CASSSTGQGNTIYF	TGTGCCAGCAGTTCGACAGGGCAAGGAAACACCATATATTTT
TRBV2	TRBJ2-1	NA	NA	13	CASSVRGNNEQFF	TGTGCCAGCAGTGTGAGGGGGAACAATGAGCAGTTCTTC
TRBV4-1	TRBJ2-3	NA	NA	13	CASSQAGVDTQYF	TGCGCCAGCAGCCAGGCAGGGGTGGATACGCAGTATTTT
TRBV28	TRBJ2-5	NA	NA	14	CASSEGFGQETQYF	TGTGCCAGCAGTGAGGGATTTGGCCAAGAGACCCAGTACTTC
TRBV5-5	TRBJ2-7	NA	NA	13	CASSLVGSYEQYF	TGTGCCAGCAGCTTGGTCGGCTCCTACGAGCAGTACTTC
TRBV9	TRBJ2-3	few	NA	15	CASSQRGSSTDTQYF	TGTGCCAGCAGCCAGAGGGGGTCTAGCACAGATACGCAGTATTTT
TRBV4-1	TRBJ2-7	NA	NA	14	CASSRGNTRGEQYF	TGCGCCAGCAGCCGGGGTAATACCCGGGGAGAGCAGTACTTC
TRBV6-6	TRBJ1-1	NA	NA	14	CASSYAGDGTEAFF	TGTGCCAGCAGTTACGCCGGGGATGGCACTGAAGCTTTCTTT
TRBV9	TRBJ2-5	NA	NA	16	CASSPRTSMFTETQYF	TGTGCCAGCAGCCCCAGGACCTCAATGTTCACCGAGACCCAGTACTTC
TRBV5-5	TRBJ2-3	NA	NA	12	CAGGGPTDTQYF	TGTGCCGGGGGTGGACCCACAGATACGCAGTATTTT
TRBV5-6	TRBJ2-5	NA	NA	14	CASSLSPSQETQYF	TGTGCCAGCAGCTTGAGTCCCTCCCAAGAGACCCAGTACTTC
TRBV6-5	TRBJ2-1	NA	NA	14	CASTLDWSGNEQFF	TGTGCCAGCACCCTAGATTGGTCGGGTAATGAGCAGTTCTTC
TRBV4-2	TRBJ1-2	NA	NA	14	CASSQGDSGNGYTF	TGTGCCAGCAGCCAAGGTGACAGTGGTAATGGCTACACCTTC
TRBV7-9	TRBJ1-4	NA	NA	14	CASSLSGYNEKLFF	TGTGCCAGCAGCTTATCCGGATATAATGAAAAACTGTTTTTT
TRBV9	TRBJ1-5	NA	NA	15	CASSPREGVGQPQHF	TGTGCCAGCAGCCCCCGGGAAGGGGTGGGTCAGCCCCAGCATTTT
TRBV6-6	TRBJ2-6	NA	NA	15	CASSLLVSGANVLTF	TGTGCCAGCAGCCTACTTGTATCTGGGGCCAACGTCCTGACTTTC
TRBV2	TRBJ1-1	NA	NA	14	CASNIKQGFFPAFF	TGTGCCAGCAATATAAAACAGGGTTTCTTCCCAGCTTTCTTT
TRBV11-2	TRBJ1-1	NA	TRBD1	14	CASSSHRGGTEAFF	TGTGCCAGCAGCTCCCACAGGGGTGGGACTGAAGCTTTCTTT
TRBV9	TRBJ1-2	NA	NA	14	CASSVGEVPYGYTF	TGTGCCAGCAGCGTAGGGGAGGTACCCTATGGCTACACCTTC
TRBV10-1	TRBJ1-6	NA	NA	10	CARQNSPLHF	TGCGCCCGACAGAATTCACCCCTCCACTTT
TRBV4-1	TRBJ1-2	NA	NA	16	CASSQDRTPTNYGYTF	TGCGCCAGCAGCCAGGATCGTACCCCCACTAACTATGGCTACACCTTC
TRBV10-3	TRBJ1-5	few	TRBD1	12	CAISEVDRGKQF	TGTGCCATCAGTGAGGTGGACAGGGGGAAGCAGTTT
TRBV18	TRBJ2-2	once	NA	16	CASSQSGAANTGELFF	TGTGCCAGCTCCCAGTCGGGTGCCGCGAACACCGGGGAGCTGTTTTTT
TRBV6-1	TRBJ1-2	NA	NA	14	CASSVITGSDGYTF	TGTGCCAGCAGTGTTATAACAGGGTCGGATGGCTACACCTTC
TRBV10-3	TRBJ1-2	NA	NA	14	CAISESWGALGYTF	TGTGCCATCAGTGAGTCGTGGGGGGCCCTTGGCTACACCTTC
TRBV2	TRBJ2-2	NA	NA	15	CASTGEGVLTGELFF	TGTGCCAGCACAGGGGAGGGGGTGCTTACCGGGGAGCTGTTTTTT
TRBV2	TRBJ1-4	NA	NA	14	CASRPRATNEKLFF	TGTGCCAGCAGACCTAGGGCAACTAATGAAAAACTGTTTTTT
TRBV7-2	TRBJ1-1	NA	NA	13	CASSLYRSTEAFF	TGTGCCAGCAGCTTATACAGATCCACTGAAGCTTTCTTT
TRBV19	TRBJ1-1	NA	NA	13	CASRSVLNTEAFF	TGTGCCAGTAGGTCGGTATTGAACACTGAAGCTTTCTTT
TRBV9	TRBJ1-6	NA	TRBD1	15	CASSATGMGNSPLHF	TGTGCCAGCAGCGCGACAGGGATGGGGAATTCACCCCTCCACTTT
TRBV7-3	TRBJ2-2	NA	TRBD2	15	CASSISGGVTGELFF	TGTGCCAGCAGTATTAGCGGGGGCGTCACCGGGGAGCTGTTTTTT
TRBV11-2	TRBJ1-5	once	NA	13	CASSSRGTQPQHF	TGTGCCAGCAGCTCCAGGGGAACTCAGCCCCAGCATTTT
TRBV27	TRBJ2-7	NA	TRBD1	18	CASRPRGLPGASSYEQYF	TGTGCCAGCAGACCCAGGGGGCTCCCGGGGGCTAGCTCCTACGAGCAGTACTTC
TRBV6-1	TRBJ2-2	NA	TRBD2	15	CASSQLGLVSGELFF	TGTGCCAGCAGTCAATTAGGACTAGTCTCCGGGGAGCTGTTTTTT
TRBV4-1	TRBJ2-3	NA	TRBD2	16	CASSQEGAGVGDTQYF	TGCGCCAGCAGCCAAGAAGGCGCGGGGGTGGGGGATACGCAGTATTTT
TRBV15	TRBJ1-2	NA	NA	13	CATHNGGAYGYTF	TGTGCCACCCACAACGGGGGCGCCTATGGCTACACCTTC
TRBV2	TRBJ1-5	few	TRBD1	12	CASRDREQPQHF	TGTGCCAGCAGAGACAGGGAACAGCCCCAGCATTTT
TRBV4-2	TRBJ1-1	once	TRBD1	16	CASSFPPGQLNTEAFF	TGTGCCAGCAGCTTTCCCCCGGGACAGTTGAACACTGAAGCTTTCTTT